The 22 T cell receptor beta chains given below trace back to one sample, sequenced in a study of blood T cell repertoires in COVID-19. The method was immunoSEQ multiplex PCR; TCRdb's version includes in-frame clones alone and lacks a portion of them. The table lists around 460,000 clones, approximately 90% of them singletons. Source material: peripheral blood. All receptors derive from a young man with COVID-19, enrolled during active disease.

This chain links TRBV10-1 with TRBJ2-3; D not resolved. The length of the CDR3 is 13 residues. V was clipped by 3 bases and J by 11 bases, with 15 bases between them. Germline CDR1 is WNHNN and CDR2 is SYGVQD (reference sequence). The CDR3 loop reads CASSDQHRSLQYF. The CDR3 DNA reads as TGCGCCAGCAGTGACCAACACAGATCGTTGCAGTATTTT.

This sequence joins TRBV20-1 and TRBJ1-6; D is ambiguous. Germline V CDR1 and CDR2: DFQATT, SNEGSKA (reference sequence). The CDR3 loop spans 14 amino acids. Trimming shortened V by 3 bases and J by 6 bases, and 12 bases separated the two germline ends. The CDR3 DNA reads TGCAGTGCTAGTGAGGCAGGCTTTAATTCACCCCTCCACTTT. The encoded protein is CSASEAGFNSPLHF.

CDR3: CASSEAPGDYEQYF. The CDR3 DNA sequence: TGTGCCAGCAGTGAAGCCCCCGGTGACTACGAGCAGTACTTC. The chain combines TRBV2 with TRBJ2-7; D uncertain. V was cut by 0 bases and J by 3 bases, with 9 bases left in between. The length of the CDR3 is 14 residues. Germline-derived CDR1 and CDR2 are SNHLY and FYNNEI.

The CDR3 DNA is TGTGCCAGCAGCTACGGGGCGGGGAACGAGCAGTACTTC. Protein: CASSYGAGNEQYF. V usage is TRBV3-1 (or the pseudogene TRBV3-2) and J usage is TRBJ2-7; perhaps TRBD2 as D (6 bases). This CDR3 comprises 13 residues. Germline values: CDR1 LGHDT, CDR2 YNNKEL (reference sequence). With 5 bases removed from V and 5 bases from J, the gap between germline ends came to 13 bases.

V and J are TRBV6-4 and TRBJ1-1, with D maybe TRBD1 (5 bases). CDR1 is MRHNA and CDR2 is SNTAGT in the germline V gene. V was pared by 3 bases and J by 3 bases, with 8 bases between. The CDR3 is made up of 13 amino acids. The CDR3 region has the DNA TGTGCCAGCAGTGAAGACAGTCACACTGAAGCTTTCTTT. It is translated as CASSEDSHTEAFF.

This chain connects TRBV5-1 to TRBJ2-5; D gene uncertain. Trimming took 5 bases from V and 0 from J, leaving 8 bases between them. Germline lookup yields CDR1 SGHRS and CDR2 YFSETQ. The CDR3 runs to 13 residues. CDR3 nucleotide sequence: TGCGCCAGCAGTAGAACAGACCAAGAGACCCAGTACTTC. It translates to CASSRTDQETQYF.

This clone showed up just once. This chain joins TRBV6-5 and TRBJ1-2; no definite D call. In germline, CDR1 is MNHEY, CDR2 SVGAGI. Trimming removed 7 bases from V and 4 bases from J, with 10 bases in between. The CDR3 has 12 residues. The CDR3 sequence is CASTRQSYGYTF. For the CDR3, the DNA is TGTGCCAGCACGAGGCAGAGCTATGGCTACACCTTC.

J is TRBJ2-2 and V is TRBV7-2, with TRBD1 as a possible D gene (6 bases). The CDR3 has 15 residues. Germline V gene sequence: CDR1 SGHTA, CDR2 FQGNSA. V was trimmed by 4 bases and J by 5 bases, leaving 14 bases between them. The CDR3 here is CASSSTGSGTGELFF. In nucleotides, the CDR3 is TGTGCCAGCAGCTCTACAGGGAGTGGGACCGGGGAGCTGTTTTTT.

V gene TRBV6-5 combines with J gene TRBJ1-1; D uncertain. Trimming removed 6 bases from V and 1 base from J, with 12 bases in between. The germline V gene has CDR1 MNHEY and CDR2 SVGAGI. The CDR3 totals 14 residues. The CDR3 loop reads CASSAGVGNTEAFF. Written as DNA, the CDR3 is TGTGCCAGCAGCGCAGGCGTAGGGAACACTGAAGCTTTCTTT.

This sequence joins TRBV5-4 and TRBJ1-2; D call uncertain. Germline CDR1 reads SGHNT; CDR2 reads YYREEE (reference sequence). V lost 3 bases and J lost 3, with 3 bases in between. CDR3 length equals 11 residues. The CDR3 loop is CASSSYYGYTF. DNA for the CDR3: TGTGCCAGCAGCTCGTACTATGGCTACACCTTC. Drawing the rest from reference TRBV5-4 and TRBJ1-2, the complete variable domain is ETGVTQSPTHLIKTRGQQVTLRCSSQSGHNTVSWYQQALGQGPQFIFQYYREEENGRGNFPPRFSGLQFPNYSSELNVNALELDDSALYLCASSSYYGYTFGSGTRLTVV.

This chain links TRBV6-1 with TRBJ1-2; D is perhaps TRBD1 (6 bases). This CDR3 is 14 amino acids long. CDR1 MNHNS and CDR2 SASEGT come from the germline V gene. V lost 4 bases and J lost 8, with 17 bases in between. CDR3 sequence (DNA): TGTGCCAGCAGTGTGGGAGGGGACAAACCGGGCTACACCTTC. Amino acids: CASSVGGDKPGYTF.

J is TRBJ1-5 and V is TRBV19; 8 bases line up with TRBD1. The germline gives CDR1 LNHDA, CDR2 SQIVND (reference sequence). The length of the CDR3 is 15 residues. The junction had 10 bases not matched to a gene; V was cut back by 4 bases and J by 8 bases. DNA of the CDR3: TGTGCCAGTAGTAGGGGACAGGCCCCTGTAGAGCCCCAGCATTTT. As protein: CASSRGQAPVEPQHF.

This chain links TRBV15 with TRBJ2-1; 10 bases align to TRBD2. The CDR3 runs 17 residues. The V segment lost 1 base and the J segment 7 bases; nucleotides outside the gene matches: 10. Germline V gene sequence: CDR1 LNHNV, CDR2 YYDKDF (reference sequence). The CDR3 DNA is TGTGCCACCAGCAGAGGTTCTTTTACTAGCGGGACGAATGAGCAGTTCTTC. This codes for CATSRGSFTSGTNEQFF.

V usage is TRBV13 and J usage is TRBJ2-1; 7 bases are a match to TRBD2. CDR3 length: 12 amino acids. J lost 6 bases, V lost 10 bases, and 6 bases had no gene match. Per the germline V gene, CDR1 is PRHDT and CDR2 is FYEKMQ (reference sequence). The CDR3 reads CAINTGGNEQFF. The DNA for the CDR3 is TGTGCCATCAATACGGGGGGCAATGAGCAGTTCTTC.

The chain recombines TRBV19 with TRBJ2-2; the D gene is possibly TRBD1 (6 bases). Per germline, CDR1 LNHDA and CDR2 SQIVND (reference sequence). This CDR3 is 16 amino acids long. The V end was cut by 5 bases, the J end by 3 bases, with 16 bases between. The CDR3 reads CASSSKQGPDTGELFF. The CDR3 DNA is TGTGCCAGTAGTTCTAAACAGGGACCAGACACCGGGGAGCTGTTTTTT.

This CDR3 reads CASSPWTGAFGDEQYF. CDR3 nucleotides: TGTGCCAGCAGCCCGTGGACAGGAGCCTTTGGGGACGAGCAGTACTTC. This chain uses TRBV3-1 (or the pseudogene TRBV3-2) with TRBJ2-7; TRBD1 agrees at 7 bases. This CDR3 comprises 16 residues. Germline V lookup: CDR1 LGHDT, CDR2 YNNKEL (reference sequence). V was pared by 4 bases and J by 5 bases, with 14 bases of the junction left unmatched.

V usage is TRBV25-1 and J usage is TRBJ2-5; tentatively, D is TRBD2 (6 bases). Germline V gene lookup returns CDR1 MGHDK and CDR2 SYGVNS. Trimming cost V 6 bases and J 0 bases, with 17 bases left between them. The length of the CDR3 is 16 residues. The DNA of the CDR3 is TGTGCCAGCAGCCCAAGGAGGGCGGGCTACCAAGAGACCCAGTACTTC. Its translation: CASSPRRAGYQETQYF.

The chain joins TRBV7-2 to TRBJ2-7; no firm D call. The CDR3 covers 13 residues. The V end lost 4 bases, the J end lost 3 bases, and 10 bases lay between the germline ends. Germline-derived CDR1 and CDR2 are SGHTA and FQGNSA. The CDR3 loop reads CASSSQVGYEQYF. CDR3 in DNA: TGTGCCAGCAGCTCCCAGGTTGGCTACGAGCAGTACTTC.

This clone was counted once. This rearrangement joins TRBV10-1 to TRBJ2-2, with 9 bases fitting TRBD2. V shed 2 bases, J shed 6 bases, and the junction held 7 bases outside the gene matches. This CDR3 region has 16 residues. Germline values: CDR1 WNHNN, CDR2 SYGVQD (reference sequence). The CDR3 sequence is CASSEIGGGAPGELFF. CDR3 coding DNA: TGCGCCAGCAGTGAGATCGGCGGGGGGGCCCCCGGGGAGCTGTTTTTT.

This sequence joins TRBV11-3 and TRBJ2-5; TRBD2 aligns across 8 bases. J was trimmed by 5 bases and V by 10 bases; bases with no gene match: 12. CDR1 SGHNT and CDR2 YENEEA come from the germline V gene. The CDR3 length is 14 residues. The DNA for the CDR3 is TGTGCCACCAGTAGCCGGGAGGGCCTGGAGACCCAGTACTTC. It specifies CATSSREGLETQYF.

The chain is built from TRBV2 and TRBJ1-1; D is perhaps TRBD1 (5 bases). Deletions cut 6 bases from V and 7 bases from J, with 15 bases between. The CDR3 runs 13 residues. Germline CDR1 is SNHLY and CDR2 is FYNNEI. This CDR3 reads CASRPRQTHEAFF. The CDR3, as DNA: TGTGCCAGCAGGCCCCGACAGACCCATGAAGCTTTCTTT. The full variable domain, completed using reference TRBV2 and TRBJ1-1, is EPEVTQTPSHQVTQMGQEVILRCVPISNHLYFYWYRQILGQKVEFLVSFYNNEISEKSEIFDDQFSVERPDGSNFTLKIRSTKLEDSAMYFCASRPRQTHEAFFGQGTRLTVV.

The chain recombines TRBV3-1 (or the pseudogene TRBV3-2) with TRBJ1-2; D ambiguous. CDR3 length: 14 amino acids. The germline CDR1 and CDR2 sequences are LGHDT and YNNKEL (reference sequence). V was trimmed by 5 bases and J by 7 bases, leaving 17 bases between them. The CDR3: CASSSEAGRGGYTF. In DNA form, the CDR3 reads TGTGCCAGCAGCTCAGAGGCCGGGCGGGGTGGCTACACCTTC.